This T cell receptor beta chain was obtained from a study of T cells in Graves' hyperthyroidism and ophthalmopathy. The CDR3 has 15 residues. J gave up 4 bases and V 4 bases, and 4 bases lay outside the gene matches. CDR1 is LNHDA and CDR2 is SQIVND in the germline V gene (reference sequence). The CDR3 regions of TCR beta were amplified from RNA transcripts. Carried out on the TCR CDR3, a first-round RT-PCR used the HTBI primer set. TCRdb ran MiXCR on the multiplex PCR reads and lists one entry per CDR3 protein. Counted here are about 210,000 distinct CDR3 sequences, 15% to 20% occurring once; the ten biggest clones make up roughly 53%.

The J gene is TRBJ1-5, the V gene TRBV19; 10 bases map to TRBD1. The source material was blood. This receptor was obtained from a man aged 45-65 years with Graves' hyperthyroidism. CDR3 in DNA: TGTGCCAGTAGTACGGGACAGGGGAGAAATCAGCCCCAGCATTTT. Translated, it gives CASSTGQGRNQPQHF.